These 31 T cell receptor beta chains originate from one sample sequenced in a study of T cell responses to AZD1222 COVID-19 vaccine. The data were produced by immunoSEQ multiplex PCR, yet TCRdb's version contains in-frame clones alone and is incomplete. This sample has about 110,000 clones, with just over 90% found just once. The specimen was peripheral blood, collected 28 days after the second AZD1222 dose. The receptors come from an adult who received the AZD1222 COVID-19 vaccine.

The rearrangement uses TRBV2 and TRBJ1-4; D is uncertain. V was shortened by 6 bases and J by 12 bases, with 11 bases between the two germline ends. There are 11 residues in the CDR3. Germline values: CDR1 SNHLY, CDR2 FYNNEI. The CDR3 protein is CASRRAWELFF. DNA of the CDR3: TGTGCCAGCAGGCGAGCGTGGGAACTGTTTTTT.

The V and J genes are TRBV5-5 and TRBJ1-1; 9 bases agree with TRBD1. The CDR3 spans 15 residues. V trimming: 4 bases; J trimming: 4 bases; junction bases outside the gene matches: 8. Germline assignment: CDR1 SGHKS and CDR2 YYEKEE (reference sequence). Here the CDR3 reads CASSQGDRGGTEAFF. Written as DNA, the CDR3 is TGTGCCAGCAGCCAGGGCGACAGGGGGGGCACTGAAGCTTTCTTT.

J is TRBJ2-1 and V is TRBV5-1; 8 bases line up with TRBD2. There are 15 residues in the CDR3. V shed 4 bases and J 6 bases; nucleotides not matched to a gene: 9. Looked up from germline, CDR1 is SGHRS and CDR2 is YFSETQ. In nucleotides, the CDR3 is TGCGCCAGCAGCCCGTGGAACGGGGGGGCCAATGAGCAGTTCTTC. This gives the protein CASSPWNGGANEQFF.

This clone was seen only once. This chain uses TRBV27 with TRBJ2-7, with D perhaps matching TRBD1 (5 bases). Trimming removed 4 bases from V and 2 bases from J, with 15 bases in between. The CDR3 sequence is 15 residues long. Germline CDR1 MNHEY, CDR2 SMNVEV (reference sequence). In DNA form, the CDR3 reads TGTGCCAGCAGTTCCCAAGGACAAAAACCCTACGAGCAGTACTTC. Residues: CASSSQGQKPYEQYF.

The chain has TRBV19 and TRBJ1-6, with D unresolved. Germline assignment: CDR1 LNHDA and CDR2 SQIVND (reference sequence). The length of the CDR3 is 14 residues. V shed 8 bases and J shed 9 bases, with 17 bases lying between them. CDR3 bases: TGTGCCAGTCGATTGGGCGGGAAGAGTTCACCCCTCCACTTT. Protein: CASRLGGKSSPLHF.

The DNA for the CDR3 is TGTGCCAGCAGCCGGGACAGTAACACCGGGGAGCTGTTTTTT. The encoded protein is CASSRDSNTGELFF. This rearrangement joins TRBV3-1 (or the pseudogene TRBV3-2) to TRBJ2-2; TRBD1 agrees at 7 bases. Trimming at V came to 4 bases and at J to 2 bases, leaving 1 base not matched to a gene. The CDR3 consists of 14 residues. Germline V gene data show CDR1 as LGHDT and CDR2 as YNNKEL (reference sequence).

The chain combines TRBV5-4 with TRBJ2-3; 7 bases agree with TRBD2. The V gene's germline CDR1 is SGHNT and CDR2 YYREEE (reference sequence). V trimming: 6 bases; J trimming: 4 bases; junction bases outside the gene matches: 11. This CDR3 region has 15 residues. The CDR3 DNA follows: TGTGCCAGCACGGGGGTTAGCGGGCCCTCAGATACGCAGTATTTT. Its protein product is CASTGVSGPSDTQYF.

The gene calls are TRBV12-3 or TRBV12-4 and TRBJ2-3; maybe TRBD1 (5 bases). The CDR3 covers 13 residues. Trimming removed 6 bases at V and 8 bases at J, with 15 bases between. For the CDR3, the DNA is TGTGCCAGCAGCCATAGACAGCTTCTTACGCAGTATTTT. Its protein is CASSHRQLLTQYF.

The J gene is TRBJ2-5, the V gene TRBV27; TRBD2 might be the D (6 bases). Trimming took off 5 bases at V and 2 bases at J, with 15 bases between the two ends. From germline, CDR1 is MNHEY and CDR2 SMNVEV (reference sequence). The CDR3 consists of 15 residues. As DNA, the CDR3 is TGTGCCAGCAGTGTATACGGGGGAGCACAAGAGACCCAGTACTTC. This translates into CASSVYGGAQETQYF.

The chain is built from TRBV7-9 and TRBJ1-4; tentatively, D is TRBD1 (5 bases). V lost 6 bases to trimming and J lost 0 bases, with 11 bases between them. The CDR3 runs 15 residues. The germline CDR1 and CDR2 sequences are SEHNR and FQNEAQ (reference sequence). DNA of the CDR3: TGTGCCAGCAGTCCAGGGTCGGCAACTAATGAAAAACTGTTTTTT. Its protein product is CASSPGSATNEKLFF. Supplemented by reference TRBV7-9 and TRBJ1-4, the full variable domain reads DTGVSQNPRHKITKRGQNVTFRCDPISEHNRLYWYRQTLGQGPEFLTYFQNEAQLEKSRLLSDRFSAERPKGSFSTLEIQRTEQGDSAMYLCASSPGSATNEKLFFGSGTQLSVL.

The chain joins TRBV25-1 to TRBJ1-2, with 9 bases that match TRBD1. This CDR3 contains 15 residues. Germline CDR1 is MGHDK and CDR2 is SYGVNS. The ends lost 2 bases at V and 4 bases at J; junction bases unmatched: 5. The CDR3 region has the DNA TGTGCCAGCAGTGAAATAGGGACAGGGCCCTATGGCTACACCTTC. Residues: CASSEIGTGPYGYTF.

The chain carries TRBV4-1 and TRBJ2-1; possibly TRBD2 for D (5 bases). The CDR3 sequence is 15 residues long. Looked up from germline, CDR1 is MGHRA and CDR2 is YSYEKL. V lost 1 base and J lost 7, with 14 bases in between. CDR3 sequence reads: CASSQGLRDKNEQFF. The DNA of the CDR3 is TGCGCCAGCAGCCAAGGTCTCCGGGATAAGAATGAGCAGTTCTTC.

The sample holds one count of this clone. The chain is built from TRBV24-1 and TRBJ2-2; the D is unclear. The ends were cut back, 0 bases at V and 5 bases at J, with 0 bases in the middle. The CDR3 length is 12 residues. Per germline, CDR1 KGHDR and CDR2 SFDVKD. CDR3 DNA: TGTGCCACCAGTGATTTGACCGGGGAGCTGTTTTTT. It is translated as CATSDLTGELFF.

V gene TRBV7-2 combines with J gene TRBJ1-6; maybe TRBD1 (5 bases). Trimming removed 3 bases from V and 8 bases from J, with 17 bases in between. CDR1 and CDR2 (germline): SGHTA, FQGNSA. CDR3 size: 16 residues. For the CDR3, the DNA is TGTGCCAGCAGCTTTTATTCGCAGGGAGGGGATTCACCCCTCCACTTT. It is translated as CASSFYSQGGDSPLHF.

For this clone: Within the sample, other DNA sequences also encode this same CDR3. The V and J genes are TRBV7-9 and TRBJ1-1, with TRBD1 as a possible D gene (5 bases). In germline, CDR1 is SEHNR, CDR2 FQNEAQ (reference sequence). The CDR3 extends over 13 amino acids. V lost 3 bases, J lost 0 bases, and 5 bases lay in between. The CDR3 nucleotides are TGTGCCAGCAGCTTGACAGTGAACACTGAAGCTTTCTTT. Protein: CASSLTVNTEAFF.

The chain uses TRBV6-1 and TRBJ2-7; D unclear. CDR1 MNHNS and CDR2 SASEGT come from the germline V gene. The CDR3 is made up of 11 amino acids. The V and J ends lost 2 bases and 4 bases respectively, with 3 bases between them. CDR3 amino acids: CASSEIYEQYF. DNA for the CDR3: TGTGCCAGCAGTGAAATTTACGAGCAGTACTTC.

This rearrangement joins TRBV2 to TRBJ1-5, with 9 bases identical to TRBD1. Trimming took 6 bases from V and 5 from J; bases not matched to a gene: 5. The CDR3 is 14 residues long. Germline loops: CDR1 SNHLY, CDR2 FYNNEI. The DNA for the CDR3 is TGTGCCAGCAGCCAACAGGGGGCCCATCAGCCCCAGCATTTT. Amino acids: CASSQQGAHQPQHF.

This clone has only one observation. The identical CDR3 is also encoded by other nucleotide sequences in the sample. The chain recombines TRBV6-5 with TRBJ1-6; D is uncertain. The CDR3 runs to 13 residues. Germline V gives CDR1 MNHEY, CDR2 SVGAGI. V lost 6 bases, J lost 13 bases, and 16 bases lay in between. CDR3 region: CASSLGLVSPLHF. CDR3 DNA: TGTGCCAGCAGCCTTGGGTTGGTATCGCCCCTCCACTTT.

V is TRBV6-6 and J is TRBJ1-1, with 9 nucleotides matching TRBD1. Germline V gene data show CDR1 as MNHNY and CDR2 as SVGAGI (reference sequence). J gave up 0 bases and V 8 bases, and 7 bases lay outside the gene matches. This CDR3 has 15 amino acids. CDR3 protein: CASGDRAFVNTEAFF. CDR3 nucleotides: TGTGCCAGCGGGGACAGGGCCTTCGTGAACACTGAAGCTTTCTTT.

This clone rates as medium-sized (0.01 to 0.1%). This chain connects TRBV5-5 to TRBJ2-5; the match to TRBD1 covers 8 bases. The V segment lost 4 bases and the J segment 4 bases; nucleotides outside the gene matches: 12. The CDR3 extends over 16 amino acids. Germline V lookup: CDR1 SGHKS, CDR2 YYEKEE (reference sequence). The CDR3 nucleotides read TGTGCCAGCAGCCAGGGAGACAGGGGCTTGGGAGAGACCCAGTACTTC. Translation gives CASSQGDRGLGETQYF.

This chain connects TRBV7-9 to TRBJ2-6, with 7 bases matching TRBD2. The CDR3 sequence is 19 residues long. Germline V gives CDR1 SEHNR, CDR2 FQNEAQ (reference sequence). Unmatched junction bases numbered 29, after V lost 8 bases and J lost 13 bases. The CDR3 nucleotides read TGTGCCAGCTATACAGAGAACTTCAGTTCGAGCGGGACTCCTTATGTCCTGACTTTC. This translates into CASYTENFSSSGTPYVLTF.

This chain connects TRBV6-5 to TRBJ2-7; D is undetermined. V gave up 6 bases and J gave up 0 bases, with 9 bases separating them. The CDR3 length is 13 residues. Per germline, CDR1 MNHEY and CDR2 SVGAGI. The DNA of the CDR3 is TGTGCCAGCAGAGACGGCTACTCCTACGAGCAGTACTTC. Its protein is CASRDGYSYEQYF.

In regard to this clone: One junction end disagrees with the germline gene, perhaps due to a read error. This chain uses TRBV30 with TRBJ1-2; no reliable D call. The CDR3 runs 13 residues. The germline gives CDR1 GTSNPN, CDR2 SVGIG (reference sequence). Here the CDR3 reads CAWSDEIVSGFAF. The CDR3 DNA reads as TGTGCCTGGAGTGACGAGATTGTGTCGGGGTTTGCCTTC.

V is TRBV19 and J is TRBJ2-7; TRBD2 aligns across 10 bases. The germline gives CDR1 LNHDA, CDR2 SQIVND (reference sequence). J was trimmed by 5 bases and V by 5 bases; bases with no gene match: 9. The CDR3 runs to 15 residues. CDR3 sequence: CASSASGGAINEQYF. CDR3 nucleotides: TGTGCCAGTAGTGCAAGCGGGGGGGCCATCAACGAGCAGTACTTC.

This clone came up a few times. The chain is built from TRBV11-2 and TRBJ1-2; 9 bases agree with TRBD1. Germline CDR1 and CDR2: SGHAT and FQNNGV. J lost 2 bases, V lost 5 bases, and 6 bases had no gene match. This CDR3 has 15 residues. The CDR3 loop is CASSPRGQGNYGYTF. CDR3 bases: TGTGCCAGCAGCCCGAGGGGACAGGGAAACTATGGCTACACCTTC.

This chain joins TRBV9 and TRBJ1-2; 10 bases map to TRBD1. Germline loops: CDR1 SGDLS, CDR2 YYNGEE. This CDR3 is built from 14 residues. V lost 3 bases to trimming and J lost 8 bases; unmatched junction nucleotides: 7. CDR3 loop: CASSAGGQGLGYTF. Written as DNA, the CDR3 is TGTGCCAGCAGCGCGGGGGGACAGGGGCTCGGCTACACCTTC.

This clone was recorded a few times. The chain recombines TRBV27 with TRBJ2-1; the D gene is possibly TRBD1 (6 bases). The CDR3 contains 12 residues. V was clipped by 5 bases and J by 8 bases, with 10 bases between them. Per germline, CDR1 MNHEY and CDR2 SMNVEV (reference sequence). CDR3 bases: TGTGCCAGCAGTCCACAGGGTGATGAGCAGTTCTTC. Residues: CASSPQGDEQFF.

The chain carries TRBV7-2 and TRBJ2-7; the D gene could be TRBD1 or TRBD2 (6 bases each). The germline gives CDR1 SGHTA, CDR2 FQGNSA. Between the trimmed V and J ends, which lost 1 base and 2 bases, there was a span of 12 bases. The CDR3 length is 15 residues. CDR3 nucleotides: TGTGCCAGCAGCTTAGGGAGTAGGGGGGCCTACGAGCAGTACTTC. It is translated as CASSLGSRGAYEQYF.

The chain employs TRBV28 and TRBJ1-2, with 8 bases fitting TRBD1. Germline V gene lookup returns CDR1 MDHEN and CDR2 SYDVKM. This CDR3 spans 13 amino acids. V dropped 5 bases and J dropped 3; count of bases not matched to a gene: 2. CDR3: CASSQDRDYGYTF. The CDR3 bases are TGTGCCAGCAGTCAGGACAGGGACTATGGCTACACCTTC.

The chain joins TRBV14 to TRBJ1-2; D uncertain. V was shortened by 1 base and J by 8 bases, with 14 bases between the two germline ends. Germline V gene lookup returns CDR1 SGHDN and CDR2 FVKESK. CDR3 length equals 14 residues. The CDR3 DNA reads TGTGCCAGCAGCCAAGTGGAGGAGGCGAGGGGCTACACCTTC. Amino acid sequence: CASSQVEEARGYTF. The variable domain in full, completed from reference TRBV14 and TRBJ1-2, reads EAGVTQFPSHSVIEKGQTVTLRCDPISGHDNLYWYRRVMGKEIKFLLHFVKESKQDESGMPNNRFLAERTGGTYSTLKVQPAELEDSGVYFCASSQVEEARGYTFGSGTRLTVV.

CDR3 in DNA: TGTGCCAGCAGTGACCGGGCCGGTGAAAAACTGTTTTTT. This sequence encodes CASSDRAGEKLFF. The V and J genes are TRBV25-1 and TRBJ1-4; D call uncertain. This CDR3 has 13 residues. Germline values: CDR1 MGHDK, CDR2 SYGVNS. V was cut by 3 bases and J by 7 bases, with 9 bases left in between.